Shown below are 15 T cell receptor beta chains from a single sample sequenced in a study of a mutant IDH1 vaccine in newly diagnosed glioma. Clones were sequenced by immunoSEQ multiplex PCR, and TCRdb holds only the in-frame ones, with some missing. The sample yields tens of thousands of clones, roughly 84% seen once. Which antigens these TCRs recognize remains unknown. The time point denotes: week 11, during vaccination. Each dose delivered 300 ug of mutant IDH1 20-mer peptide subcutaneously with imiquimod. Specimen: PBMCs, collected from a glioma patient whose treatment included an IDH1 peptide vaccine. The receptors were sampled from a man in his forties with glioma.

With respect to this clone: At the DNA level, this CDR3 is encoded by other sequences in the same sample as well. V usage is TRBV7-2 and J usage is TRBJ1-5; D is uncertain. With 1 base removed from V and 1 base from J, the gap between germline ends came to 2 bases. The germline CDR1 and CDR2 sequences are SGHTA and FQGNSA. The CDR3 loop spans 13 amino acids. The DNA of the CDR3 is TGTGCCAGCAGCTTAGACAGCAATCAGCCCCAGCATTTT. This encodes CASSLDSNQPQHF.

The rearrangement links TRBV6-1 to TRBJ2-7; 7 bases match TRBD1. V lost 0 bases and J lost 0; bases outside the gene matches: 5. The CDR3 loop spans 16 amino acids. The germline CDR1 and CDR2 sequences are MNHNS and SASEGT. The DNA for the CDR3 is TGTGCCAGCAGTGAAGCTTCAGGGGACAGCTCCTACGAGCAGTACTTC. Translation: CASSEASGDSSYEQYF.

The chain employs TRBV6-5 and TRBJ2-7; D possibly corresponds to TRBD1 (6 bases). The germline V gene has CDR1 MNHEY and CDR2 SVGAGI. The CDR3 length is 15 residues. V lost 2 bases and J 1 base, leaving 12 bases between the germline ends. The CDR3 nucleotides read TGTGCCAGCAGTTACGCAACACAGGGATCCTACGAGCAGTACTTC. Amino acids: CASSYATQGSYEQYF.

This chain uses TRBV7-9 with TRBJ1-4; 7 nucleotides match TRBD1. This CDR3 is built from 15 residues. Looked up from germline, CDR1 is SEHNR and CDR2 is FQNEAQ (reference sequence). The V gene end was trimmed by 8 bases and the J gene end by 7 bases; junction bases not matched to a gene: 13. CDR3 region: CASGRQGGLGEKLFF. The CDR3 DNA follows: TGTGCCAGCGGGAGACAGGGCGGTTTAGGTGAAAAACTGTTTTTT.

The V and J genes are TRBV28 and TRBJ2-7; 7 bases agree with TRBD1. Germline CDR1 is MDHEN and CDR2 is SYDVKM. The CDR3 extends over 18 amino acids. V lost 1 base, J lost 0 bases, and 12 bases stayed unmatched. CDR3 sequence: CASSLYPYRGSSSYEQYF. The CDR3 DNA follows: TGTGCCAGCAGTTTATACCCGTACAGGGGCTCCAGCTCCTACGAGCAGTACTTC. Full variable domain (outside the CDR3, taken from reference TRBV28 and TRBJ2-7): DVKVTQSSRYLVKRTGEKVFLECVQDMDHENMFWYRQDPGLGLRLIYFSYDVKMKEKGDIPEGYSVSREKKERFSLILESASTNQTSMYLCASSLYPYRGSSSYEQYFGPGTRLTVT.

The chain uses TRBV29-1 and TRBJ2-2; D is undetermined. The length of the CDR3 is 12 residues. Germline V lookup: CDR1 SQVTM, CDR2 ANQGSEA. V was clipped by 4 bases and J by 6 bases, with 9 bases between them. CDR3 in amino acids: CSVASGAGELFF. CDR3 sequence (DNA): TGCAGCGTTGCTTCCGGAGCCGGGGAGCTGTTTTTT.

This clone has more than one count but fewer than ten. J is TRBJ1-2 and V is TRBV2; a weak D match, TRBD1 (6 bases). CDR1 and CDR2 (germline): SNHLY, FYNNEI. This CDR3 is 12 amino acids long. The V and J ends lost 9 bases and 2 bases respectively, with 10 bases between them. For the CDR3, the DNA is TGTGCCAGGGACAGTGGCAACTATGGCTACACCTTC. This encodes CARDSGNYGYTF.

This clone came up once. The genes are TRBV27 and TRBJ1-1; D possibly corresponds to TRBD1 (6 bases). In germline, CDR1 is MNHEY, CDR2 SMNVEV (reference sequence). V dropped 6 bases and J dropped 2 bases, with 13 bases sitting between them. The CDR3 length is 14 residues. The CDR3 region is CASSHRGANTEAFF. In DNA form, the CDR3 reads TGTGCCAGCAGCCATCGGGGGGCCAACACTGAAGCTTTCTTT.

The CDR3 DNA reads as TGTGCCAGCAGCCAAAACCCGGGGCCCGTGGAGACCCAGTACTTC. The encoded protein is CASSQNPGPVETQYF. The rearrangement links TRBV11-2 to TRBJ2-5; D may correspond to TRBD1 or TRBD2 (5 bases each). Germline V gene lookup returns CDR1 SGHAT and CDR2 FQNNGV. This CDR3 has 15 amino acids. Trimming stripped 5 bases from V and 5 bases from J, with 18 bases between.

The chain joins TRBV19 to TRBJ2-7, with 8 positions matching TRBD2. In germline, CDR1 is LNHDA, CDR2 SQIVND (reference sequence). Trimming removed 8 bases from V and 6 bases from J; junction bases left unmatched: 9. The CDR3 extends over 13 amino acids. CDR3 region: CASVAGRFGEQYF. The DNA for the CDR3 is TGTGCCAGTGTAGCGGGGAGGTTCGGCGAGCAGTACTTC.

The rearrangement uses TRBV5-6 and TRBJ1-5, with a weak D call TRBD1 (6 bases). Germline CDR1 SGHDT, CDR2 YYEEEE. Trimming stripped 3 bases from V and 0 bases from J, with 19 bases between. The CDR3 covers 18 residues. The CDR3 loop is CASSYNRGTHYSNQPQHF. The CDR3 DNA sequence: TGTGCCAGCAGCTATAACCGCGGGACACACTATAGCAATCAGCCCCAGCATTTT.

This clone appeared a few times. The gene calls are TRBV7-9 and TRBJ1-4; no firm D call. Trimming stripped 6 bases from V and 8 bases from J, with 16 bases between. Germline-derived CDR1 and CDR2 are SEHNR and FQNEAQ (reference sequence). CDR3 length equals 14 residues. Here the CDR3 reads CASSPLGIGEKLFF. CDR3 DNA sequence: TGTGCCAGCAGTCCATTGGGGATCGGCGAAAAACTGTTTTTT.

This clone appeared a single time. The chain links TRBV5-1 to TRBJ2-6; D unresolved. The CDR3 is made up of 17 amino acids. V was clipped by 2 bases and J by 0 bases, with 12 bases between them. Germline-derived CDR1 and CDR2 are SGHRS and YFSETQ. The CDR3 sequence is CASSFLAVSSGANVLTF. In nucleotides, the CDR3 is TGCGCCAGCAGCTTCCTTGCGGTAAGCTCTGGGGCCAACGTCCTGACTTTC. Full variable domain (remainder filled in from reference TRBV5-1 and TRBJ2-6): KAGVTQTPRYLIKTRGQQVTLSCSPISGHRSVSWYQQTPGQGLQFLFEYFSETQRNKGNFPGRFSGRQFSNSRSEMNVSTLELGDSALYLCASSFLAVSSGANVLTFGAGSRLTVL.

This clone was found once. The J gene is TRBJ2-1, the V gene TRBV7-9, with a weak D call TRBD2 (7 bases). Per the germline V gene, CDR1 is SEHNR and CDR2 is FQNEAQ (reference sequence). The CDR3 has 15 amino acids. Trimming cost V 5 bases and J 8 bases, with 19 bases left between them. CDR3 sequence reads: CASSPTGRGADEQFF. CDR3 sequence (DNA): TGTGCCAGCAGCCCCACGGGACGGGGGGCCGATGAGCAGTTCTTC.

V usage is TRBV4-3 and J usage is TRBJ2-7; D is possibly TRBD1 or TRBD2 (5 bases each). The V and J ends lost 8 bases and 9 bases respectively, with 23 bases between them. There are 14 residues in the CDR3. Germline V gene data show CDR1 as LGHNA and CDR2 as YSLEER. The CDR3 spells CASLRPGPPGVQYF. CDR3 DNA: TGCGCCAGCCTTCGGCCGGGACCGCCTGGGGTGCAGTACTTC.